What follows are 24 T cell receptor beta chains derived from one specimen sequenced in a study of tissue T cells after allogeneic stem cell transplantation. Profiling relied on immunoSEQ multiplex PCR, and the TCRdb table lists in-frame clones only, not all of them. The table lists several thousand clones, around two fifths of them singletons, with just over 2% in the top ten. Regarding time point: mouse harvest day 7 after allogeneic transplant. Each mouse received 10^7 T-cell-depleted marrow cells plus 10^6 splenic CD5+ T cells by tail vein. Specimen: skin. All receptors derive from a female BALB/c mouse given C57BL/6 T cells with graft-versus-host disease after an allogeneic hematopoietic cell transplant.

With respect to this clone: Each gene name is a mouse one. The sequence runs out 1 residue before the end of the CDR3; the remainder is reconstructed from the germline J gene. The rearrangement joins TRBV26 to TRBJ1-3, with D tentatively TRBD1 (5 bases). Trimming took 4 bases from V and 2 from J, leaving 9 bases between them. This CDR3 is built from 14 residues. Germline CDR1 reads KGHPV; CDR2 reads FQNQEV (reference sequence). CDR3 DNA (partial): TGTGCCAGCAGTCCCTCGGGGGCTGGAAATACGCTCTAT. Amino acids: CASSPSGAGNTLY. The whole CDR3 is CASSPSGAGNTLYF.

This clone was recorded a few times. Each gene name is a mouse one. From the germline J gene comes the end of the CDR3, since the read stops 1 residue before it. J is TRBJ2-5 and V is TRBV15; 9 positions match TRBD1. CDR1 is SGHND, CDR2 FRSKSL, per germline. The CDR3 covers 14 residues. V trimming: 4 bases; J trimming: 5 bases; junction bases outside the gene matches: 4. Partial CDR3 DNA: TGTGCCAGCAGTTCGGGACAGGGAGGAGACACCCAGTAC. It specifies CASSSGQGGDTQY. The whole CDR3 is CASSSGQGGDTQYF.

Points on this clone: The gene names given are mouse names. With the read ending 1 residue before the CDR3 end, the germline J gene is used to fill in that end. This chain joins TRBV26 and TRBJ1-3; D is unresolved. The CDR3 extends over 12 amino acids. Trimming removed 4 bases at V and 4 bases at J, with 5 bases between. Germline lookup yields CDR1 KGHPV and CDR2 FQNQEV (reference sequence). Partial CDR3 DNA: TGTGCCAGCAGTCCGACAGGAAATACGCTCTAT. This translates into CASSPTGNTLY. The whole CDR3 sequence is CASSPTGNTLYF.

The table lists this clone with a few counts. Gene names are mouse gene names. Read data end 1 residue before the CDR3 end; the end is taken from the germline J gene. The chain uses TRBV12-1 and TRBJ1-4; tentative D call: TRBD1 (6 bases). V gave up 4 bases and J gave up 0 bases, with 14 bases separating them. Germline values: CDR1 SGHSN, CDR2 HYEKVE. The CDR3 has 16 residues. CDR3 residues: CASSQGTPFSNERLFF. The DNA read from the CDR3 is TGTGCCAGCTCCCAGGGGACCCCCTTTTCCAACGAAAGATTATTT.

This clone was seen only a few times. Gene names and germline match the mouse. From the germline J gene comes the end of the CDR3, since the read stops 1 residue before it. The rearrangement uses TRBV15 and TRBJ2-7; D possibly matches TRBD1 or TRBD2 (5 bases each). V lost 3 bases and J lost 6, with 12 bases in between. Germline CDR1 SGHND, CDR2 FRSKSL. The CDR3 has 13 residues. CDR3 bases read: TGTGCCAGCAGTTTGGGGGAGGAGATTGAACAGTAC. Encoded protein: CASSLGEEIEQY. The CDR3 in its entirety is CASSLGEEIEQYF.

This clone was recorded a few times. Any gene name here is a mouse gene name. From the germline J gene comes the end of the CDR3, since the read stops 1 residue before it. This chain links TRBV3 with TRBJ2-5; 8 nucleotides align to TRBD2. This CDR3 spans 13 amino acids. The trim removed 2 bases at V and 6 bases at J, leaving 1 base unmatched. Per germline, CDR1 SNHLY and CDR2 FYNGKV (reference sequence). The sequenced CDR3 bases are TGTGCCAGCAGCTTACTGGGGGGCGACACCCAGTAC. It is translated as CASSLLGGDTQY. The whole CDR3 reads CASSLLGGDTQYF.

Regarding this clone: All gene names here are mouse names. Coverage ceases 1 residue before the CDR3 finishes, and the germline J gene fills in the end. The J gene is TRBJ1-2, the V gene TRBV26; TRBD1 aligns across 9 bases. Germline values: CDR1 KGHPV, CDR2 FQNQEV (reference sequence). The CDR3 is 14 residues long. V shed 6 bases, J shed 2 bases, and the junction held 4 bases outside the gene matches. CDR3 residues: CASSRQGGNSDYTF. The part of the CDR3 DNA that was read is TGTGCCAGCAGCCGACAGGGGGGGAACTCCGACTACACC.

This clone is medium-sized within its sample. Mouse names are used for the genes. The CDR3 goes on 1 residue after the read ends, and that part is filled in from the germline J gene. The chain uses TRBV31 and TRBJ2-1, with TRBD2 matching over 10 bases. CDR3 size: 15 residues. V gave up 3 bases and J gave up 0 bases; unmatched junction bases: 2. The germline V gene has CDR1 GKSSPN and CDR2 SITVG. The CDR3 reads CAWRTGGRNYAEQFF. The DNA read from the CDR3 is TGTGCCTGGAGGACTGGGGGGCGTAACTATGCTGAGCAGTTC.

Comment on this clone: The gene names given are mouse names. The CDR3 loop reads CASSPGLGDTLYF. The covered CDR3 bases are TGTGCCAGCAGTCCCGGCCTGGGGGACACCTTGTAC. The chain has TRBV26 and TRBJ2-4, with TRBD2 matching 7 bases. The read ends 1 residue early relative to the CDR3; the germline J gene fills the gap. The CDR3 is 13 amino acids. Germline V lookup: CDR1 KGHPV, CDR2 FQNQEV (reference sequence). The ends lost 4 bases at V and 7 bases at J; junction bases unmatched: 5. Full variable domain (remainder filled in from reference TRBV26 and TRBJ2-4): NSKVIQTPRYLVKGQGQKAKMRCIPEKGHPVVFWYQQNKNNEFKFLINFQNQEVLQQIDMTEKRFSAECPSNSPCSLEIQSSEAGDSALYLCASSPGLGDTLYFGAGTRLSVL.

In regard to this clone: Gene names denote mouse genes. Read data end 1 residue before the CDR3 end; the end is taken from the germline J gene. J is TRBJ1-6 and V is TRBV29, with D possibly being TRBD1 (6 bases). TRBJ1-6 is sorted into the ORF group, with uncertain function. Trimming shortened V by 2 bases and J by 8 bases, and 10 bases separated the two germline ends. From germline, CDR1 is MSHET and CDR2 SYDVDS. The CDR3 spans 14 residues. The covered CDR3 bases are TGTGCTAGCAGTTTACCCAGGGGTGATTCGCCCCTCTAC. The encoded protein is CASSLPRGDSPLY. The entire CDR3 is CASSLPRGDSPLYF.

Regarding this clone: The genes and germline here are from mouse. The CDR3 end is not reached by the read, which stops 1 residue before it; the germline J gene fills it in. This sequence joins TRBV1 and TRBJ1-6; 10 nucleotides agree with TRBD1. TRBJ1-6 is designated an ORF whose function remains uncertain. CDR1 is NSQYPW and CDR2 is LRSPGD in the germline V gene (reference sequence). The length of the CDR3 is 14 residues. V was clipped by 3 bases and J by 9 bases; unmatched bases: 2. This CDR3 reads CTCSARDRGSPLYF. The CDR3 DNA, read in part, is TGCACCTGCAGTGCCCGGGACAGGGGTTCGCCCCTCTAC.

Only a few counts were recorded for this clone. Mouse gene names apply. The observed sequence ends 1 residue before the CDR3 terminus, with the missing tail filled in from the germline J gene. The V call is TRBV16, the J call TRBJ1-2; a possible D gene is TRBD1 (6 bases). The V end was cut by 4 bases, the J end by 3 bases, with 6 bases between. CDR3 length equals 12 residues. Germline assignment: CDR1 SGHSA and CDR2 FRNQAP. CDR3 sequence: CASSSGDSDYTF. The sequenced part of the CDR3 DNA is TGTGCAAGCAGCTCAGGGGACTCCGACTACACC.

Notes on this clone: The gene symbols are mouse symbols. The same CDR3 arises from other DNA sequences in this sample as well. The covered CDR3 bases are TGTGCCAGCAGCCCAAGCTCCTATGAACAGTAC. Translating gives CASSPSSYEQY. The entire CDR3 is CASSPSSYEQYF. V and J are TRBV3 and TRBJ2-7; D remains ambiguous. The read gets to within 1 residue of the CDR3 end, and the germline J gene fills in the rest. V lost 5 bases, J lost 0 bases, and 5 bases lay in between. The germline V gene encodes CDR1 SNHLY and CDR2 FYNGKV (reference sequence). The CDR3 runs to 12 residues.

Of note for this clone: The genes are named according to mouse. The CDR3 end falls 1 residue outside the read, so it is completed with the germline J gene. The chain combines TRBV13-3 with TRBJ2-7; D is perhaps TRBD1 (5 bases). In germline, CDR1 is NNHDY, CDR2 SYVADS. V shed 2 bases and J shed 6 bases, with 6 bases lying between them. The CDR3 extends over 11 amino acids. The CDR3 loop is CASSDRVEQYF. The CDR3 bases that were read are TGTGCCAGCAGTGACAGGGTTGAACAGTAC.

With regard to this clone: The gene names here belong to mouse. The CDR3 goes on 1 residue after the read ends, and that part is filled in from the germline J gene. This sequence joins TRBV26 and TRBJ2-7; 10 positions match TRBD1. Looked up from germline, CDR1 is KGHPV and CDR2 is FQNQEV (reference sequence). V shed 2 bases and J 7 bases; nucleotides not matched to a gene: 2. The CDR3 runs to 13 residues. CDR3 DNA (partial): TGTGCCAGCAGTCTGGACAGGGGGCTCGAACAGTAC. This translates into CASSLDRGLEQY. The full CDR3 protein reads CASSLDRGLEQYF.

About this clone itself: The genes and germline here are from mouse. The CDR3 end lies 1 residue beyond the end of the read and is filled in from the germline J gene. This sequence joins TRBV19 and TRBJ2-7; 7 bases line up with TRBD1. Germline trimming cut 4 bases from V and 4 bases from J; bases unmatched to any gene: 8. Germline CDR1 reads FNHDT; CDR2 reads SITEND (reference sequence). The CDR3 covers 14 residues. The CDR3 loop is CASSYTGTVYEQYF. Partial CDR3 DNA: TGTGCCAGCAGTTATACCGGGACAGTGTATGAACAGTAC. The full variable domain, in which reference TRBV19 and TRBJ2-7 provide the parts outside the CDR3, is GGIITQTPKFLIGQEGQKLTLKCQQNFNHDTMYWYRQDSGKGLRLIYYSITENDLQKGDLSEGYDASREKKSSFSLTVTSAQKNEMAVFLCASSYTGTVYEQYFGPGTRLTVL.

With respect to this clone: Gene names and germline refer to mouse. The sequenced fragment ends 1 residue before the CDR3 boundary, so the rest is inferred from the germline J gene. V and J are TRBV26 and TRBJ1-2, with a weak D call TRBD1 (5 bases). The CDR3 is 12 amino acids. V was trimmed by 7 bases and J by 2 bases, leaving 8 bases between them. CDR1 KGHPV and CDR2 FQNQEV come from the germline V gene (reference sequence). The covered CDR3 bases are TGTGCCAGCACCAGGGTGAACTCCGACTACACC. Protein: CASTRVNSDYT. The CDR3, in full, reads CASTRVNSDYTF.

This clone is a singleton in its sample. Mouse germline and gene names are used. The missing CDR3 end, 1 residue past where the read stops, is filled in from the germline J gene. This sequence joins TRBV26 and TRBJ1-6; D is undetermined. TRBJ1-6 is designated an ORF whose function remains uncertain. From germline, CDR1 is KGHPV and CDR2 FQNQEV (reference sequence). The CDR3 runs 14 residues. Trimming pared 2 bases from V and 5 bases from J, leaving 7 bases between. Here the CDR3 reads CASSLHNNNSPLYF. The CDR3 DNA, read in part, is TGTGCCAGCAGTCTGCACAATAATAATTCGCCCCTCTAC.

This clone is medium-sized in the sample. Genes and germline come from the mouse. From the germline J gene comes the end of the CDR3, since the read stops 1 residue before it. V is TRBV15 and J is TRBJ1-3; D is uncertain. The CDR3 extends over 14 amino acids. Trimming shortened V by 1 base and J by 0 bases, and 4 bases separated the two germline ends. CDR1 and CDR2 from the germline V gene are SGHND and FRSKSL. CDR3 residues: CASSLGNSGNTLYF. Partial CDR3 DNA: TGTGCCAGCAGTTTAGGGAATTCTGGAAATACGCTCTAT.

This clone came up a few times. The gene symbols are mouse symbols. The read falls 1 residue short of the CDR3 end, and the missing part is taken from the germline J gene. The J gene is TRBJ1-6, the V gene TRBV26; unclear D gene. TRBJ1-6 is an ORF; its function is uncertain. V lost 4 bases and J lost 1, with 5 bases in between. Germline CDR1 KGHPV, CDR2 FQNQEV (reference sequence). This CDR3 comprises 14 residues. The part of the CDR3 DNA that was read is TGTGCCAGCAGTCAGGGATCCTATAATTCGCCCCTCTAC. Translation gives CASSQGSYNSPLY. The whole CDR3 sequence reads CASSQGSYNSPLYF.

Points on this clone: All gene names here are mouse names. The read terminates 1 residue ahead of where the CDR3 ends, so the germline J gene completes it. The V and J genes are TRBV12-2 and TRBJ1-3, with unresolved D. This CDR3 is 14 amino acids long. V dropped 0 bases and J dropped 4 bases, with 9 bases sitting between them. Germline V gene data show CDR1 as SGHLS and CDR2 as HYDKME. The CDR3 bases that were read are TGTGCCAGCTCTCTCGGAGCGAAAGGAAATACGCTCTAT. Encoded protein: CASSLGAKGNTLY. The CDR3 in full is CASSLGAKGNTLYF.

Comments on this clone: Gene and germline names: mouse. The read is 1 residue too short to cover the CDR3 end, so that end is filled in from the germline J gene. The rearrangement uses TRBV29 and TRBJ2-3, with a possible D match to TRBD1 (6 bases). Germline CDR1 is MSHET and CDR2 is SYDVDS. There are 14 residues in the CDR3. V lost 2 bases to trimming and J lost 4 bases, with 10 bases between them. CDR3 bases read: TGTGCTAGCAGTTTAACAGGGAAAACAGAAACGCTGTAT. Encoded protein: CASSLTGKTETLY. The CDR3 in its entirety is CASSLTGKTETLYF.

On this clone itself: Germline and genes here are mouse. CDR3 sequence: CASSFGGQVNERLFF. CDR3 DNA (partial): TGTGCAAGCAGCTTTGGGGGACAGGTCAACGAAAGATTATTT. The chain combines TRBV16 with TRBJ1-4; TRBD1 matches at 8 bases. The CDR3 end falls 1 residue outside the read, so it is completed with the germline J gene. Trimming at V came to 3 bases and at J to 4 bases, leaving 4 bases not matched to a gene. The CDR3 is made up of 15 amino acids. Germline CDR1 and CDR2: SGHSA and FRNQAP.

Points on this clone: Mouse gene names apply. The missing CDR3 end, 1 residue past where the read stops, is filled in from the germline J gene. V usage is TRBV16 and J usage is TRBJ1-1; no firm D call. Trimming took off 1 base at V and 0 bases at J, with 6 bases between the two ends. The CDR3 is 14 amino acids. Germline V lookup: CDR1 SGHSA, CDR2 FRNQAP. The CDR3 region is CASSLVGSNTEVFF. CDR3 DNA, as far as it was read: TGTGCAAGCAGCTTAGTAGGGTCAAACACAGAAGTCTTC.